This T cell receptor beta chain was captured in a study of T cells in narcolepsy. Libraries were prepared by immunoSEQ multiplex PCR; TCRdb keeps only in-frame clonotypes and omits some of them. The sample has around 15,000 clones, roughly 85% seen once. This clone was recorded only once. The antigen is not known. The study's findings and limits: Comparing one patient's CSF and blood CD4+ clonotypes highlighted HCRT- and TRIB2-specific autoreactive clonotypes.

CDR3 length equals 12 residues. Germline lookup yields CDR1 SGHDT and CDR2 YYEEEE. V lost 2 bases, J lost 2 bases, and 5 bases lay in between. Sequencing was carried out using memory (CD45RA-) CD4+ T cells from blood. J is TRBJ2-7 and V is TRBV5-6; D ambiguous. The source is a human donor in good health. CDR3 in amino acids: CASSFLAYEQYF. In DNA, the CDR3 is TGTGCCAGCAGCTTCCTAGCCTACGAGCAGTACTTC.